The sequence of this T cell receptor beta chain was determined in a study of human thymus T cells. The length of the CDR3 is 14 residues. Germline assignment: CDR1 MNHEY and CDR2 SVGAGI. Trimming removed 5 bases from V and 7 bases from J, with 12 bases in between. Thymic tissue was derived from resections collected during corrective heart surgery. Clones were read by immunoSEQ multiplex PCR, and TCRdb kept only the in-frame ones, dropping some. The sample carries about 120,000 clones, about 94% recorded once. The chain recombines TRBV6-5 with TRBJ1-6, with D possibly TRBD1 on 6 matching bases. The TCR comes from a boy under two years old with a congenital heart defect but otherwise immunologically healthy. Sequencing was done on a sample of thymus tissue. The CDR3 sequence: CASSPGEQNSPLHF. The CDR3 bases are TGTGCCAGCAGTCCAGGGGAGCAGAATTCACCCCTCCACTTT.